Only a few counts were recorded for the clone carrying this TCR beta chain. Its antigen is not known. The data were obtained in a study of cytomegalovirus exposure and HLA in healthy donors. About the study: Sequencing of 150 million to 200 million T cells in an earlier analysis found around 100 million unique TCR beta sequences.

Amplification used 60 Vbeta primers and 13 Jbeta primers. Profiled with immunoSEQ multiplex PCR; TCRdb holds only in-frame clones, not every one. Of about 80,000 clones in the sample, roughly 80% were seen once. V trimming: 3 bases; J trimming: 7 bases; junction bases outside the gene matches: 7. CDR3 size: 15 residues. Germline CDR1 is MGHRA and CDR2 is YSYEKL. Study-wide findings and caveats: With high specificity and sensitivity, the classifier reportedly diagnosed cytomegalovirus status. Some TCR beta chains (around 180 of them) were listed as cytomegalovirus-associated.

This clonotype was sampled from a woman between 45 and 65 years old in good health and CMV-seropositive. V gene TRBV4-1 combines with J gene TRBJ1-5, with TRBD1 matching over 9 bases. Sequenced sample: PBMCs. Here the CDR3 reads CASSQSGTGNQPQHF. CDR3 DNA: TGCGCCAGCAGCCAGTCCGGGACAGGGAACCAGCCCCAGCATTTT.